The clone carrying this TCR beta chain was observed many times. No antigen is known for it. This specimen belongs to a study of HIV-infected children after antiretroviral therapy interruption. Study-level results: After treatment interruption started, naive CD4+ CDR3 overlap across time points dropped.

Unique molecular identifiers were included in an RNA-based 3' RACE TCR library. MiXCR, applied by TCRdb to the 3' RACE reads, yields one record per CDR3 protein. The table records around 15,000 distinct CDR3 sequences, 3.4% of them present only once. The junction had 16 bases not matched to a gene; V was cut back by 4 bases and J by 0 bases. This CDR3 is 19 amino acids long. The germline gives CDR1 SGHRS, CDR2 YFSETQ. Treatment indicated: PENTA 11 planned treatment interruption arm or continuous ART arm. J is TRBJ2-1 and V is TRBV5-1, with 7 bases fitting TRBD1. The source material was CD45RA+ CD4+ T cells from PBMCs, sampled from a donor given antiretroviral therapy, either interrupted or continuous. The sample's subset: naive CD4+ CD45RA+ CD45RO- T cells. The TCR sequence derives from a child younger than 18 with HIV. CDR3 region: CASSRERGQGLISYNEQFF. As DNA, the CDR3 is TGCGCCAGCAGCAGGGAAAGGGGGCAGGGTTTAATCTCCTACAATGAGCAGTTCTTC.